Below, 24 T cell receptor beta chains from the same sample are listed, as sequenced in a study of tumor-infiltrating lymphocytes in primary liver carcinoma. Germline DNA was also extracted, while the blood RNA originated from unsorted whole blood. Total RNA (approximately 500 ng) served as template for TCR beta cDNA synthesis primed by a constant-region primer. Sequencing libraries for TCR beta derived from three nested multiplex PCR rounds that used slightly modified ARM-PCR. Forward primers for TRBV1-TRBV30 and a C-beta reverse primer served the first two PCR rounds, at approximately 10 cycles each. From the multiplex PCR reads, TCRdb called clonotypes with MiXCR, one entry per CDR3 protein. The table lists 310,000 or so distinct CDR3 sequences, about three fifths of them singletons, with about 17% in the top ten. Sequencing input: peripheral blood. Receptors originate from a woman in her twenties or thirties with primary liver carcinoma and hepatitis B virus infection.

About this clonotype itself: A much larger clone differs by one base, so this may be a read error. V is TRBV4-3 and J is TRBJ2-1, with a tentative D call TRBD2 (6 bases). The CDR3 length is 13 residues. Germline V gene data show CDR1 as LGHNA and CDR2 as YSLEER. The CDR3 nucleotides are TGCGCCAGCATCCAAGATTGGGGACTGCGGCAGTTCTTC. Protein sequence: CASIQDWGLRQFF.

With respect to this clonotype: Mismatch with germline at one junction end may stem from a read error. V gene TRBV6-1 combines with J gene TRBJ2-1; weak D call: TRBD2 (6 bases). Germline lookup yields CDR1 MNHNS and CDR2 SASEGT. The CDR3 has 14 residues. CDR3 residues: CVSSVDGRYNEQFF. CDR3 sequence (DNA): TGTGTCAGCAGTGTGGACGGGAGATACAATGAGCAGTTCTTC.

Concerning this clonotype: A single base separates this from a much larger clone, so it may be a read error. The chain uses TRBV10-3 and TRBJ2-7; tentative D call: TRBD1 (5 bases). Trimming took off 6 bases at V and 3 bases at J, with 18 bases between the two ends. CDR3 length: 15 residues. Germline CDR1 and CDR2: ENHRY and SYGVKD. DNA of the CDR3: TGTGCCATCAGCCCACTGAAAGGGGTGAACTACGAGCAGTACTTC. Protein sequence: CAISPLKGVNYEQYF.

In the case of this clonotype: Because it lacks the conserved phenylalanine or tryptophan at the end, this CDR3 is likely a read error. This chain joins TRBV10-3 and TRBJ2-7, with unresolved D. CDR3 length: 11 amino acids. Germline lookup yields CDR1 ENHRY and CDR2 SYGVKD. Trimming removed 5 bases from V and 4 bases from J, with 6 bases in between. The CDR3 DNA is TGTGCCATCAGTAACGGATACGAGCAGTACTTG. This gives the protein CAISNGYEQYL.

As for this clonotype: A much larger clone sits a single nucleotide away, making a read error possible. The chain is built from TRBV29-1 and TRBJ2-4; D perhaps matches TRBD2 (5 bases). The CDR3 is 15 amino acids. Germline V CDR1 and CDR2: SQVTM, ANQGSEA. The DNA for the CDR3 is TGCAGCGTCGGATACGGACTTCTAGCCAAAAACATTCAGCACTTC. Protein: CSVGYGLLAKNIQHF.

Note on this clonotype: At one boundary the junction diverges from the germline segment, which might be a read error. This chain connects TRBV5-5 to TRBJ2-3; 7 bases line up with TRBD2. The CDR3 loop spans 17 amino acids. Germline V CDR1 and CDR2: SGHKS, YYEKEE (reference sequence). CDR3 loop: CVSSRTLGREYSDTQYF. The CDR3 DNA reads TGTGTCAGCAGCCGGACCCTTGGGCGGGAGTACTCAGATACGCAGTATTTT.

The chain joins TRBV28 to TRBJ2-7; 7 bases are a match to TRBD1. Unmatched junction bases numbered 6, after V lost 7 bases and J lost 3 bases. This CDR3 is 13 amino acids long. Germline V gives CDR1 MDHEN, CDR2 SYDVKM. CDR3 DNA sequence: TGTGCCAGCAATTCGGGACAGTTCTACGAGCAGTACTTC. This sequence encodes CASNSGQFYEQYF.

A word on this clonotype: Being one base from a much bigger clone, this may be a read error. The chain recombines TRBV4-2 with TRBJ2-7; perhaps TRBD1 as D (6 bases). Trimming took 1 base from V and 3 from J, leaving 16 bases between them. The CDR3 covers 16 residues. The V gene's germline CDR1 is LGHNA and CDR2 YNFKEQ. The CDR3 sequence: CASSQASGHGNYEQYF. In nucleotides, the CDR3 is TGTGCCAGCAGCCAAGCTTCGGGACATGGGAACTACGAGCAGTACTTC.

The J gene is TRBJ2-1, the V gene TRBV11-2; perhaps TRBD2 as D (5 bases). Germline values: CDR1 SGHAT, CDR2 FQNNGV. V gave up 6 bases and J gave up 8 bases, with 20 bases separating them. This CDR3 has 15 amino acids. The DNA for the CDR3 is TGTGCCAGCAGTAGCCGCGGGCCCAGCGGCGATGAGCAGTTCTTC. It codes for CASSSRGPSGDEQFF. Full variable domain (outside the CDR3, taken from reference TRBV11-2 and TRBJ2-1): EAGVAQSPRYKIIEKRQSVAFWCNPISGHATLYWYQQILGQGPKLLIQFQNNGVVDDSQLPKDRFSAERLKGVDSTLKIQPAKLEDSAVYLCASSSRGPSGDEQFFGPGTRLTVL.

On this clonotype: A clone one base away is much larger, so this may be a read error. The chain uses TRBV5-1 and TRBJ1-2, with 7 bases fitting TRBD1. Germline assignment: CDR1 SGHRS and CDR2 YFSETQ. This CDR3 comprises 15 residues. This chain's CDR3 is CAGSLGDSFNYGYTF. Here the CDR3 DNA reads TGCGCCGGCAGCTTGGGGGACAGCTTTAACTATGGCTACACCTTC.

This rearrangement joins TRBV19 to TRBJ2-7, with D perhaps matching TRBD1 or TRBD2 (5 bases each). This CDR3 has 16 amino acids. The V gene lost 8 bases and the J gene lost 1 base, with 21 bases spanning the gap. Looked up from germline, CDR1 is LNHDA and CDR2 is SQIVND (reference sequence). CDR3 DNA: TGTGCCAGTGCGAAGGTGACCGGGACCCAATCCTACGAGCAGTACTTC. It translates to CASAKVTGTQSYEQYF.

Points on this clonotype: A much larger clone lies a single base off, so this may be a read error. The V call is TRBV29-1, the J call TRBJ2-5; possibly TRBD2 for D (5 bases). CDR1 is SQVTM and CDR2 is ANQGSEA in the germline V gene. This CDR3 has 13 amino acids. CDR3 region: CSVAGSVRETQCF. Here the CDR3 DNA reads TGCAGCGTTGCGGGGAGTGTACGAGAGACCCAGTGCTTC.

On this clonotype: A much more abundant neighbour one base away suggests this may be a read error. This chain links TRBV10-3 with TRBJ2-1; D perhaps matches TRBD2 (5 bases). The CDR3 runs 16 residues. The V gene's germline CDR1 is ENHRY and CDR2 SYGVKD. The CDR3 DNA reads TGTGCCACCAGTGAGTCGGAGACTGGACTCTACAATGAGCAGTTCTTC. Translated, it gives CATSESETGLYNEQFF.

The rearrangement joins TRBV18 to TRBJ2-7; TRBD2 might be the D (6 bases). The V end was cut by 0 bases, the J end by 5 bases, with 14 bases between. The CDR3 length is 15 residues. CDR1 is KGHSH and CDR2 is LQKENI in the germline V gene. In DNA, the CDR3 is TGTGCCAGCTCACCACCGGGTCGGGAGACCCACGAGCAGTACTTC. Its translation: CASSPPGRETHEQYF. The whole variable domain, remainder taken from reference TRBV18 and TRBJ2-7, is NAGVMQNPRHLVRRRGQEARLRCSPMKGHSHVYWYRQLPEEGLKFMVYLQKENIIDESGMPKERFSAEFPKEGPSILRIQQVVRGDSAAYFCASSPPGRETHEQYFGPGTRLTVT.

Note on this clonotype: A read error may account for a junction end that differs from germline. The chain couples TRBV29-1 to TRBJ2-1, with D perhaps matching TRBD2 (7 bases). CDR3 length: 10 amino acids. Germline lookup yields CDR1 SQVTM and CDR2 ANQGSEA. The CDR3 spells CSVGGGGKLF. The CDR3 DNA reads as TGCAGCGTTGGGGGAGGGGGGAAGCTCTTT.

Concerning this clonotype: A much more abundant neighbour one base away suggests this may be a read error. The chain carries TRBV6-2 or TRBV6-3 and TRBJ2-1; D unclear. This CDR3 comprises 13 residues. Trimming stripped 4 bases from V and 5 bases from J, with 9 bases between. Germline lookup yields CDR1 MNHEY and CDR2 SVGEGT. The CDR3 DNA reads TGTGCCAGCAGTTCCGTACTGAACAATGAGCAGTTCTTC. Translated, it gives CASSSVLNNEQFF.

Concerning this clonotype: This clone may be a read error of a much larger clone one base away. The V gene is TRBV4-1, the J gene TRBJ2-1, with D perhaps given as TRBD1 or TRBD2 (6 bases each). The CDR3 is 16 residues long. CDR1 and CDR2 from the germline V gene are MGHRA and YSYEKL. The CDR3 DNA reads TGCGCCAGCAGCCAAGCGGGGGCGGGGTCCTACAATGAGCAGCTCTTC. It translates to CASSQAGAGSYNEQLF.

Comment on this clonotype: An end of the junction differs from the germline gene, which may be a read error. The V call is TRBV29-1, the J call TRBJ2-1; no definite D call. The CDR3 spans 11 residues. Germline CDR1 is SQVTM and CDR2 is ANQGSEA. The DNA for the CDR3 is TGCAGGGTTGGTGGAGCTAATGAGCAGTTCTTC. This codes for CRVGGANEQFF.

In its sample, this clonotype was seen many times. The V gene is TRBV11-3, the J gene TRBJ2-5; 8 bases agree with TRBD2. Unmatched junction bases numbered 8, after V lost 3 bases and J lost 2 bases. CDR1 and CDR2 from the germline V gene are SGHNT and YENEEA. This CDR3 comprises 16 residues. CDR3 sequence (DNA): TGTGCCAGCAGCTTGGCCGGGACTAGATTTCAAGAGACCCAGTACTTC. Its protein is CASSLAGTRFQETQYF.

A word on this clonotype: A read error may explain this, as a much larger clone is one base away. The chain employs TRBV4-2 and TRBJ2-7; no clear D gene. CDR1 is LGHNA and CDR2 is YNFKEQ in the germline V gene. CDR3 length: 12 amino acids. CDR3 nucleotide sequence: TGTGCCAGCAGCCAGGGAAATTACGAGGAGTACTTC. Translating gives CASSQGNYEEYF.

Regarding this clonotype: The junction departs from the called germline gene at one end, perhaps through a read error. This sequence joins TRBV11-2 and TRBJ2-3; D gene uncertain. In germline, CDR1 is SGHAT, CDR2 FQNNGV. The CDR3 is 14 residues long. CDR3 in DNA: TGTGCCAGCAACTTAGGATCGGTCGCGGATACGCAGTATTTT. It codes for CASNLGSVADTQYF.

About this clonotype: At one end, the junction sequence differs from germline, possibly due to a read error. This chain joins TRBV12-3 or TRBV12-4 and TRBJ2-5; 8 nucleotides align to TRBD1. The CDR3 is 16 residues long. The CDR3 bases are TGTACCAGCAGTTTTCATACAGGGGGTACACTAGAGACCCAGTACTTC. It translates to CTSSFHTGGTLETQYF.

This clonotype has ten or more counts. The J gene is TRBJ2-5, the V gene TRBV11-2; D is possibly TRBD1 (6 bases). V lost 5 bases, J lost 5 bases, and 15 bases lay in between. CDR3 length: 14 amino acids. Germline CDR1 reads SGHAT; CDR2 reads FQNNGV. DNA for the CDR3: TGTGCCAGCAGCCGAAGCCCTGGGGGCGAGACCCAGTACTTC. Its protein product is CASSRSPGGETQYF.

The CDR3 loop reads CASSYSTSGARWETQYF. In nucleotides, the CDR3 is TGTGCCAGCAGTTACTCGACTAGCGGAGCACGCTGGGAGACCCAGTACTTC. V is TRBV6-5 and J is TRBJ2-5; 9 bases match TRBD2. The CDR3 is 17 residues long. Germline-derived CDR1 and CDR2 are MNHEY and SVGAGI. V lost 0 bases and J lost 5; bases outside the gene matches: 10.